This T cell receptor beta chain was captured by sequencing in a study of blood T cell repertoires in COVID-19. Study context: The United States, Italy and Spain supplied acute and convalescent COVID-19 samples.

The CDR3 is made up of 15 amino acids. Germline V gives CDR1 MDHEN, CDR2 SYDVKM. The V and J ends lost 6 bases and 8 bases, in that order; junction bases with no gene match: 13. In the authors' workflow: Reference gene primer amplification yielded estimated nucleated cell counts. Assay used: immunoSEQ multiplex PCR; TCRdb lists only in-frame clones, some missing. V, J and clone size are taken as reported in that table, and D and trimming were inferred from the DNA itself. The repertoire holds about 190,000 clones, with around nine tenths as singletons. The V gene is TRBV28, the J gene TRBJ1-1; TRBD1 matches 9 bases. What was sequenced was peripheral blood. This clonotype was obtained from a man aged 45-65 years with acute or convalescent COVID-19. CDR3 DNA sequence: TGTGCCAGCAGAATCCCGGGACAGGGTCTTAAGGAAGCTTTCTTT. Translating gives CASRIPGQGLKEAFF.